One sample yielded the 26 T cell receptor beta chains listed below, sequenced in a study of PD-1 blockade in classical Hodgkin lymphoma. The method was immunoSEQ multiplex PCR; TCRdb's version includes in-frame clones alone and lacks a portion of them. The sample records nearly 25,000 clones, 84% being singletons. Patients all relapsed after autologous stem cell transplantation, and there was variation in brentuximab vedotin exposure. The study purified CD4+ T cells from thawed PBMCs using magnetic negative selection. This specimen was CD4+ T cells from blood, taken at baseline. The origin of the receptors is a human donor with classical Hodgkin lymphoma.

The genes are TRBV5-1 and TRBJ1-1, with TRBD1 identical over 9 bases. Germline lookup yields CDR1 SGHRS and CDR2 YFSETQ. The CDR3 consists of 15 residues. The V segment lost 0 bases and the J segment 7 bases; nucleotides outside the gene matches: 7. The CDR3 loop reads CASSLEGQGHNEAFF. The CDR3 bases are TGCGCCAGCAGCTTGGAGGGACAGGGACACAATGAAGCTTTCTTT.

The chain combines TRBV5-1 with TRBJ1-2; D uncertain. The CDR3 loop spans 13 amino acids. Germline values: CDR1 SGHRS, CDR2 YFSETQ. Trimming pared 0 bases from V and 5 bases from J, leaving 8 bases between. CDR3 region: CASSLAQTYGYTF. The CDR3 nucleotides are TGCGCCAGCAGCTTGGCCCAGACATATGGCTACACCTTC.

The chain links TRBV29-1 to TRBJ1-5; D may be TRBD1 (5 bases). V was pared by 6 bases and J by 7 bases, with 13 bases between. This CDR3 has 12 residues. Per the germline V gene, CDR1 is SQVTM and CDR2 is ANQGSEA. DNA of the CDR3: TGCAGCGTAGGGGAAGGATCCCAGCCCCAGCATTTT. Amino acid sequence: CSVGEGSQPQHF.

The chain uses TRBV10-1 and TRBJ1-1; 7 bases are a match to TRBD1. The V and J ends lost 6 bases and 0 bases, in that order; junction bases with no gene match: 7. CDR1 is WNHNN, CDR2 SYGVQD, per germline (reference sequence). The CDR3 has 15 residues. CDR3 loop: CASSARDRLNTEAFF. Written as DNA, the CDR3 is TGCGCCAGCAGCGCCCGGGACAGATTGAACACTGAAGCTTTCTTT.

The chain employs TRBV6-5 and TRBJ2-7, with 7 nucleotides matching TRBD1. The germline CDR1 and CDR2 sequences are MNHEY and SVGAGI. The CDR3 runs 14 residues. The V and J ends lost 6 bases and 5 bases, in that order; junction bases with no gene match: 10. CDR3 in amino acids: CASSLGDSRDEQYF. The CDR3, as DNA: TGTGCCAGCAGCCTTGGGGACAGCCGGGACGAGCAGTACTTC.

The V and J genes are TRBV7-3 and TRBJ2-2, with 9 bases aligning to TRBD1. Germline V gene lookup returns CDR1 SGHTA and CDR2 FQGTGA. V shed 5 bases, J shed 5 bases, and the junction held 9 bases outside the gene matches. This CDR3 is 16 amino acids long. The CDR3 nucleotides are TGTGCCAGCAGCCCACAGGGGGCAATCAGAACCGGGGAGCTGTTTTTT. Translated: CASSPQGAIRTGELFF.

The chain carries TRBV28 and TRBJ1-2, with D hard to call. The germline V and J ends were trimmed by 3 bases and 3 bases, with 11 bases remaining between them. From germline, CDR1 is MDHEN and CDR2 SYDVKM. The length of the CDR3 is 14 residues. This chain's CDR3 is CASSLVEGHYGYTF. The CDR3 region has the DNA TGTGCCAGCAGTTTGGTGGAGGGCCACTATGGCTACACCTTC.

This chain links TRBV4-2 with TRBJ2-6; D gene uncertain. Germline values: CDR1 LGHNA, CDR2 YNFKEQ. The length of the CDR3 is 15 residues. The V and J ends lost 1 base and 0 bases respectively, with 4 bases between them. The DNA for the CDR3 is TGTGCCAGCAGCCAAGTATTCTCTGGGGCCAACGTCCTGACTTTC. This encodes CASSQVFSGANVLTF.

The chain uses TRBV9 and TRBJ2-3, with D tentatively TRBD1 (6 bases). Trimming stripped 0 bases from V and 8 bases from J, with 16 bases between. The CDR3 totals 15 residues. The germline V gene has CDR1 SGDLS and CDR2 YYNGEE. This chain's CDR3 is CASSVGGQGLGTQYF. The CDR3 DNA is TGTGCCAGCAGCGTAGGGGGGCAAGGGTTGGGTACGCAGTATTTT. Full variable domain (remainder filled in from reference TRBV9 and TRBJ2-3): DSGVTQTPKHLITATGQRVTLRCSPRSGDLSVYWYQQSLDQGLQFLIQYYNGEERAKGNILERFSAQQFPDLHSELNLSSLELGDSALYFCASSVGGQGLGTQYFGPGTRLTVL.

This chain joins TRBV2 and TRBJ1-2, with D perhaps TRBD1 (6 bases). Trimming removed 4 bases from V and 4 bases from J, with 13 bases in between. Germline assignment: CDR1 SNHLY and CDR2 FYNNEI. This CDR3 is built from 14 residues. Here the CDR3 reads CASSGVRGAYGYTF. The CDR3 DNA sequence: TGTGCCAGCAGTGGGGTCCGGGGGGCCTATGGCTACACCTTC.

The V call is TRBV5-1, the J call TRBJ2-7; D remains ambiguous. Germline V gene lookup returns CDR1 SGHRS and CDR2 YFSETQ. The CDR3 totals 13 residues. The germline V and J ends were trimmed by 3 bases and 7 bases, with 14 bases remaining between them. The CDR3 is CASSSTISWEQYF. Written as DNA, the CDR3 is TGCGCCAGCAGCTCCACCATCTCTTGGGAGCAGTACTTC.

This rearrangement joins TRBV5-5 to TRBJ2-1, with TRBD2 identical over 7 bases. The CDR3 sequence is 15 residues long. Trimming cost V 4 bases and J 7 bases; bases outside gene matches: 11. Germline loops: CDR1 SGHKS, CDR2 YYEKEE (reference sequence). The CDR3 region has the DNA TGTGCCAGCAGCCAAGATATTAGCGGGCCAAATGAGCAGTTCTTC. It yields the protein CASSQDISGPNEQFF.

The chain has TRBV7-9 and TRBJ2-5; D is unclear. CDR1 is SEHNR and CDR2 is FQNEAQ in the germline V gene (reference sequence). The CDR3 length is 13 residues. V was clipped by 6 bases and J by 8 bases, with 16 bases between them. The CDR3 spells CASRDEGLGTQYF. CDR3 DNA sequence: TGTGCCAGCAGGGATGAAGGTCTCGGAACCCAGTACTTC.

This clone was observed a few times. The J gene is TRBJ1-5, the V gene TRBV2; a possible D gene is TRBD1 (5 bases). From germline, CDR1 is SNHLY and CDR2 FYNNEI. Trimming stripped 5 bases from V and 2 bases from J, with 7 bases between. CDR3 length: 13 residues. The DNA of the CDR3 is TGTGCCAGCAGTCCACAGGGCAATCAGCCCCAGCATTTT. It yields the protein CASSPQGNQPQHF.

Only one count was recorded for this clone. The chain links TRBV11-3 to TRBJ1-2; TRBD1 matches 7 bases. The CDR3 length is 13 residues. Looked up from germline, CDR1 is SGHNT and CDR2 is YENEEA. The trim removed 0 bases at V and 5 bases at J, leaving 0 bases unmatched. The DNA of the CDR3 is TGTGCCAGCAGCTTAGACAGGGGGTATGGCTACACCTTC. Translation: CASSLDRGYGYTF.

This chain links TRBV4-3 with TRBJ1-5; TRBD1 matches at 7 bases. The CDR3 length is 17 residues. Germline V CDR1 and CDR2: LGHNA, YSLEER. V lost 0 bases to trimming and J lost 5 bases; unmatched junction nucleotides: 10. DNA of the CDR3: TGCGCCAGCAGCCAAGATCCCATCGGACAGGTTGATCAGCCCCAGCATTTT. Translation: CASSQDPIGQVDQPQHF.

The gene calls are TRBV5-1 and TRBJ1-2; no clear D. The CDR3 runs 15 residues. The germline V gene encodes CDR1 SGHRS and CDR2 YFSETQ. Trimming removed 0 bases from V and 5 bases from J, with 14 bases in between. The CDR3 DNA reads TGCGCCAGCAGCTTGGCCAGGCTGGGATCGTATGGCTACACCTTC. This sequence encodes CASSLARLGSYGYTF.

The J gene is TRBJ2-2, the V gene TRBV9; 7 bases map to TRBD1. The CDR3 contains 17 residues. V shed 3 bases, J shed 4 bases, and the junction held 12 bases outside the gene matches. Germline V CDR1 and CDR2: SGDLS, YYNGEE. For the CDR3, the DNA is TGTGCCAGCAGCGCCCGGGACAGCGTATGGGGCACCGGGGAGCTGTTTTTT. Translated, it gives CASSARDSVWGTGELFF.

This chain connects TRBV29-1 to TRBJ2-5; tentatively, D is TRBD2 (6 bases). Germline-derived CDR1 and CDR2 are SQVTM and ANQGSEA. V lost 1 base and J 11 bases, leaving 17 bases between the germline ends. The CDR3 is 13 residues long. The CDR3 DNA reads as TGCAGCGTTGAAGGGAGCTGGGGAGGAGAGCAGTACTTC. The encoded protein is CSVEGSWGGEQYF.

The chain couples TRBV7-2 to TRBJ2-6; D is perhaps TRBD2 (7 bases). V was cut by 6 bases and J by 0 bases, with 18 bases left in between. Germline V CDR1 and CDR2: SGHTA, FQGNSA. This CDR3 has 18 amino acids. As DNA, the CDR3 is TGTGCCAGCAGAACGGGGGGCCTGCCGCTCTCTGGGGCCAACGTCCTGACTTTC. Residues: CASRTGGLPLSGANVLTF.

The chain recombines TRBV7-9 with TRBJ1-1, with 7 bases that match TRBD1. V trimming: 3 bases; J trimming: 3 bases; junction bases outside the gene matches: 4. Germline V gene lookup returns CDR1 SEHNR and CDR2 FQNEAQ (reference sequence). The CDR3 has 14 residues. The CDR3 DNA follows: TGTGCCAGCAGCTTTCAGGGGACAGACACTGAAGCTTTCTTT. This sequence encodes CASSFQGTDTEAFF.

The chain is built from TRBV10-3 and TRBJ1-2; 7 positions agree with TRBD1. The germline CDR1 and CDR2 sequences are ENHRY and SYGVKD. The trim removed 3 bases at V and 6 bases at J, leaving 13 bases unmatched. This CDR3 is 16 amino acids long. The CDR3 region is CAISDRLTGSANGYTF. CDR3 DNA sequence: TGTGCCATCAGTGATCGGCTGACAGGGTCAGCGAATGGCTACACCTTC.

The genes are TRBV9 and TRBJ2-7; 8 nucleotides line up with TRBD2. Losses at the gene ends were 1 base for V and 7 bases for J; bases not matched to a gene: 10. The CDR3 extends over 15 amino acids. Germline lookup yields CDR1 SGDLS and CDR2 YYNGEE. The CDR3 here is CASSVTSGDLGEQYF. The DNA of the CDR3 is TGTGCCAGCAGCGTAACTAGCGGAGACCTTGGTGAGCAGTACTTC.

V gene TRBV5-1 combines with J gene TRBJ1-1; no reliable D call. The CDR3 covers 12 residues. The germline gives CDR1 SGHRS, CDR2 YFSETQ. Trimming took off 4 bases at V and 1 base at J, with 5 bases between the two ends. The CDR3 loop is CASSHENTEAFF. The DNA of the CDR3 is TGCGCCAGCAGCCACGAGAACACTGAAGCTTTCTTT.

With respect to this clone: A read error may account for a junction end that differs from germline. This sequence joins TRBV25-1 and TRBJ1-2; D is possibly TRBD1 (5 bases). This CDR3 spans 15 amino acids. Looked up from germline, CDR1 is MGHDK and CDR2 is SYGVNS. The CDR3 reads CASSDTSGWVYDYTF. In DNA, the CDR3 is TGTGCCAGCAGTGATACCTCAGGGTGGGTTTATGACTACACCTTC.

V and J are TRBV6-5 and TRBJ1-2, with no clear D. The germline V and J ends were trimmed by 2 bases and 0 bases, with 10 bases remaining between them. Germline V lookup: CDR1 MNHEY, CDR2 SVGAGI. The CDR3 totals 15 residues. The CDR3 nucleotides read TGTGCCAGCAGTTACGGTGGAATAGCTAACTATGGCTACACCTTC. This translates into CASSYGGIANYGYTF.